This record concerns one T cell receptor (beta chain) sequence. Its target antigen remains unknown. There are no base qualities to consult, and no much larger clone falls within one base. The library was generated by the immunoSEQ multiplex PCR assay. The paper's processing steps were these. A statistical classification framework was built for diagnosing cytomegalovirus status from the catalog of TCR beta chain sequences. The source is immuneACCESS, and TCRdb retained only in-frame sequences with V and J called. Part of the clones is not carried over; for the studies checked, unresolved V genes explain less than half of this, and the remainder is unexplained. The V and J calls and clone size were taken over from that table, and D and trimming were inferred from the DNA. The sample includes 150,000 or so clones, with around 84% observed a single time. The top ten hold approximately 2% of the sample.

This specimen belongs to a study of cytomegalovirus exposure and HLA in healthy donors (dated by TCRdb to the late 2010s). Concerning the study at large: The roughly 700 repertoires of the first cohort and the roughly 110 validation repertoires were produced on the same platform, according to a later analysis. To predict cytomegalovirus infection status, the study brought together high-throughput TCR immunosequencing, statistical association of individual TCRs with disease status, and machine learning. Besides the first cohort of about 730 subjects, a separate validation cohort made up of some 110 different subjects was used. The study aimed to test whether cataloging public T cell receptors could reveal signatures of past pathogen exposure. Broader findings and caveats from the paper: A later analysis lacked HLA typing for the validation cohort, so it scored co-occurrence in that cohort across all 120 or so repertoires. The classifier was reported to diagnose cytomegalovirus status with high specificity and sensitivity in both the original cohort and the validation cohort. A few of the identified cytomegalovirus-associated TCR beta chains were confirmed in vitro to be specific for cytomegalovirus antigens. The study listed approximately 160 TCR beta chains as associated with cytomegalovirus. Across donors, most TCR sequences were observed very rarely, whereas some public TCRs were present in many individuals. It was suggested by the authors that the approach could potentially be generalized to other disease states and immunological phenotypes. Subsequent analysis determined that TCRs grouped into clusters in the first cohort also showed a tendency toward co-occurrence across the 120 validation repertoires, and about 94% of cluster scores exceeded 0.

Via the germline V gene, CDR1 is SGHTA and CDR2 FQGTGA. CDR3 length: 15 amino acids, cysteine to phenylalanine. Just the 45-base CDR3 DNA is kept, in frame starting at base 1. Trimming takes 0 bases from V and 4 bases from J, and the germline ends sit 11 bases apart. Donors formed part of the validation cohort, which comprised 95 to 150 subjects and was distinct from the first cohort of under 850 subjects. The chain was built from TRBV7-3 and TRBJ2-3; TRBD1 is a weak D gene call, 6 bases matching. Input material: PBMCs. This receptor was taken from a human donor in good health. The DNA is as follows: TGTGCCAGCAGCTTAACAGGGGGTGGATCAGATACGCAGTATTTT. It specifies CASSLTGGGSDTQYF. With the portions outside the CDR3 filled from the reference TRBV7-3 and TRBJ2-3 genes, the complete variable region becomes GAGVSQTPSNKVTEKGKYVELRCDPISGHTALYWYRQSLGQGPEFLIYFQGTGAADDSGLPNDRFFAVRPEGSVSTLKIQRTERGDSAVYLCASSLTGGGSDTQYFGPGTRLTVL.